This record looks at one TCR beta chain sequence and its context. Clones were read by immunoSEQ multiplex PCR, and TCRdb kept only the in-frame ones, dropping some. The sample contains 150,000 to 200,000 clones, roughly 94% of which appear only once. These data come from a study of T cell responses to AZD1222 COVID-19 vaccine. V gave up 6 bases and J gave up 5 bases, with 4 bases separating them. Germline V gene sequence: CDR1 MNHEY, CDR2 SVGAGI. This CDR3 contains 10 residues. The chain has TRBV6-5 and TRBJ2-5; D gene uncertain. The source of this sequence is an adult who received the AZD1222 COVID-19 vaccine. The specimen comprised peripheral blood, sampled 28 days after the second AZD1222 dose. The CDR3 DNA is TGTGCCAGCAGGGGGGAGACCCAGTACTTC. Its translation is CASRGETQYF.